Here is one TCR beta chain with its context. The data belong to a study of cytomegalovirus exposure and HLA in healthy donors. Each donor was healthy, and each was a bone marrow donor. In nominal health when sampled, donors likely had unrecorded immune exposures nonetheless. Primers: 60 Vbeta forward and 13 Jbeta reverse. Some clones are missing from TCRdb's copy, which holds only in-frame ones; the method was immunoSEQ multiplex PCR. The table records 200,000 or so clones, 84% of them present only once. Germline CDR1 and CDR2: ENHRY and SYGVKD. This CDR3 spans 14 amino acids. V dropped 10 bases and J dropped 7; count of bases not matched to a gene: 10.

The chain has TRBV10-3 and TRBJ2-2; 9 positions match TRBD1. The TCR sequence derives from a boy aged 10-17 years in good health and CMV-seronegative. Sequencing was carried out using PBMCs. CDR3: CASRRDRVIGELFF. The CDR3 bases are TGTGCCAGCAGACGGGACAGGGTTATCGGGGAGCTGTTTTTT.